The rows below give T cell receptor beta chains drawn from one sample of a study of shared clonotypes between healthy human individuals. TCRdb's copy holds only in-frame clones and misses some; the assay was immunoSEQ multiplex PCR. The sample carries about 480,000 clones, roughly 79% recorded once. The sequenced material came from PBMCs. The receptors were sampled from a woman aged 40-49 years in good health. Some clones in this sample may be carry-over from other donors' samples. Each CDR3 is given with its conserved first and last residue. The D gene is left open where the match is weak. Expanded clones are given a class, and other clones once, few, many or no size at all.

cdr3_length	v_call	clone_size	d_call	j_call	cdr3_nt	cdr3_aa
14	TRBV5-8	many	-	TRBJ1-1	TGTGCCAGCAGCTACGGACATCTAAACACTGAAGCTTTCTTT	CASSYGHLNTEAFF
14	TRBV6-6	-	-	TRBJ1-3	TGTGCCAGCAGTTTCTCTACAAACGGAAACACCATATATTTT	CASSFSTNGNTIYF
14	TRBV5-6	-	TRBD2	TRBJ2-7	TGTGCCAGCAGTGAGACTAGCGCCTCCTACGAGCAGTACTTC	CASSETSASYEQYF
13	TRBV28	-	-	TRBJ1-2	TGTGCCAGCAGCACCGACCCAACAGGGGGCTACACCTTC	CASSTDPTGGYTF
14	TRBV10-2	many	-	TRBJ2-3	TGCGCCAGCAGATCGGTGTCGGGGGAAGATACGCAGTATTTT	CASRSVSGEDTQYF
17	TRBV5-1	-	-	TRBJ2-7	TGCGCCAGCAGCACTGGAGGGATCGGGCGAAGCTCCTACGAGCAGTACTTC	CASSTGGIGRSSYEQYF
16	TRBV6-6	-	-	TRBJ2-5	TGTGCCAGCAGACCCGCTGGGAAGGTTGGGACTGAGACCCAGTACTTC	CASRPAGKVGTETQYF
15	TRBV27	-	TRBD1	TRBJ1-6	TGTGCCAGCAGTCCAGGGACAGGGATAAGGTCACCCCTCCACTTT	CASSPGTGIRSPLHF
13	TRBV11-2	-	-	TRBJ1-1	TGTGCCAGCAGCTTAGATAGGAACAGAAGGGCTTTCTTT	CASSLDRNRRAFF
15	TRBV7-2	-	-	TRBJ1-5	TGTGCCAGCAGTCGGGACTCATGGGGGAATCAGCCCCAGCATTTT	CASSRDSWGNQPQHF
15	TRBV7-9	-	-	TRBJ2-1	TGTGCCAGCAGCCTGGGAGGTCTACCGAACAATGAGCAGTTCTTC	CASSLGGLPNNEQFF
14	TRBV5-4	-	TRBD1	TRBJ1-1	TGTGCCAGCAGCCCTGGGACAGAAAACACTGAAGCTTTCTTT	CASSPGTENTEAFF
13	TRBV18	-	-	TRBJ2-5	TGTGCCAGCTCACCAAACCCCCAAGAGACCCAGTACTTC	CASSPNPQETQYF
15	TRBV5-6	-	TRBD1	TRBJ2-1	TGTGCCAGCAGCTGGGGGACAGGGGGCTACAATGAGCAGTTCTTC	CASSWGTGGYNEQFF
15	TRBV6-1	few	TRBD2	TRBJ2-1	TGTGCCAGCAGTGACGGACTAGCGGGAGGGCTAGAGCAGTTCTTC	CASSDGLAGGLEQFF
16	TRBV7-3	-	-	TRBJ2-1	TGTGCCAGCAGCTTAACTTTCGGACCAGCCGACAATGAGCAGTTCTTC	CASSLTFGPADNEQFF
17	TRBV5-1	-	TRBD2	TRBJ2-7	TGCGCCAGCAGCTTGGAGAAATATAGCGGGGCCCGGGACGAGCAGTACTTC	CASSLEKYSGARDEQYF